This T cell receptor (beta chain) was recovered during a study of molecular identifiers for immune sequencing clone quantification (dated by TCRdb to about 2018). For context, the study as a whole: For a replicate experiment, RNA from 20,000 or 100,000 naive CD8 T cells was divided into five aliquots, of which four were sequenced. CD8 T cells were used in a methods study to benchmark molecular-identifier clustering-based TCR repertoire sequencing (MIDCIRS) and TCR RNA copy counting.

In the case of this clonotype: Its antigen is still unknown. A much larger clone lies one base from this, so it may be a read error.

Including cysteine and phenylalanine, the CDR3 has 15 amino acids. Only CDR3 DNA remains: 45 bases, in frame from the first base. Libraries of naive CD8 T cells were built from anywhere between roughly 17,000 and 1,100,000 sorted cells, with 10%, 30% or 50% of the purified RNA used. On a BD FACSAria II, naive CD8 T cells were FACS-sorted as CD8+CD4-CCR7+CD45RA+ and collected into RLT Plus buffer. To test detection sensitivity, Jurkat RNA equivalent to over 8 TCR copies was spiked into samples of roughly 18,000-1,000,000 naive CD8 T cells. Enrichment of CD8 T cells was performed with RosetteSep CD8+ T Cell Enrichment Cocktail and Ficoll-Paque, after which ACK red cell lysis was carried out. The library was produced with PCR. Sequencer: NextSeq 500. Bulk TCR libraries were prepared as previously described, using TCR primers listed in Table S5. The Qiagen AllPrep DNA/RNA kit was used to purify total RNA. Before analysis, reads from multiple sequencing runs of one library were combined. The paper's processing steps were these. Reads were retained only if the reads had an exact TCR constant sequence, and the retained reads were trimmed to 150 nt and grouped according to their 12-nt molecular barcodes. Reads in each barcode group were sub-clustered using a 15% Levenshtein threshold, and a quality-weighted consensus sequence was built for each RNA molecule. Non-functional sequences were discarded, and so were lower-count sequences lying one edit away from another sequence. Barcode sub-clusters with fewer than 20% of the maximum read count were removed, based on fitting two negative binomial distributions. TCRdb took the public reads, trimmed them with fastp at Q25, ran MiXCR for clone calling and kept in-frame beta chains. A single entry per CDR3 protein holds the most common genes and DNA from its merged rows. TCRdb, not the authors, supplied the V and J calls. The sample records about 510,000 distinct CDR3 sequences, around 23% of which are singletons. The top ten clones comprise under 0.85% of the sample.

What the research found in general, with its limitations: Highly expanded clone sizes could be underestimated because identical TCR molecules may share a barcode. Modeling estimated about three recovered TCR RNA copies per cell, compared with about 9.8 by digital PCR, which implies about 32% capture efficiency. A single cell's worth of spiked-in Jurkat TCR RNA was reported detectable even among about 1.1 million naive CD8 T cells. The naive libraries included spiked-in Jurkat TCR RNA (approximately ten copies' worth), and this RNA is not part of the donor repertoire. When barcode sub-clustering was omitted, TCR diversity was inflated by chimeric consensus sequences, with chimeras reaching as high as 47%. In CMV-specific effector cells, over 98% of molecules were held by clones above 20 RNA copies, whereas under 1% of molecules were held by such clones in naive cells.

The sequencing sample was made of naive CD8+ T cells from blood, with Jurkat cell RNA spiked in. The cell subset or site label of this sample denotes: FACS-sorted CD8+CD4-CCR7+CD45RA+ naive T cells. The origin of this receptor is a human donor in good health. Some libraries in this study had Jurkat cell RNA spiked in. The V and J segments used are TRBV12-3 or TRBV12-4 and TRBJ2-7, with TRBD1 identical over 8 junction bases. For the CDR3, the sequence is CASRTSQGAHYEQHF. DNA sequence: TGTGCCAGCAGAACAAGTCAGGGGGCCCACTACGAGCAGCACTTC.